These 30 T cell receptor beta chains came from one sample sequenced in a study of T cell responses to AZD1222 COVID-19 vaccine. Clones were read by immunoSEQ multiplex PCR, and TCRdb kept only the in-frame ones, dropping some. The table shows roughly 100,000 clones, with 88% occurring only once. The sample in question was peripheral blood, obtained on day 0 of AZD1222 vaccination. All receptors derive from an adult in good health.

The chain couples TRBV10-1 to TRBJ2-7; D is perhaps TRBD1 or TRBD2 (6 bases each). Between the trimmed V and J ends, which lost 8 bases and 4 bases, there was a span of 18 bases. CDR3 length: 14 residues. Germline CDR1 reads WNHNN; CDR2 reads SYGVQD (reference sequence). The CDR3 DNA sequence: TGCGCCAGCCGCGTTGTTCAGGGGAGGTACGAGCAGTACTTC. As protein: CASRVVQGRYEQYF.

This sequence joins TRBV28 and TRBJ1-6, with a possible D match to TRBD1 (6 bases). Trimming shortened V by 5 bases and J by 10 bases, and 12 bases separated the two germline ends. Germline V gives CDR1 MDHEN, CDR2 SYDVKM. This CDR3 is built from 13 residues. The CDR3 sequence is CASSEGVWSPLHF. As DNA, the CDR3 is TGTGCCAGCAGTGAGGGGGTCTGGTCACCCCTCCACTTT.

The rearrangement links TRBV9 to TRBJ1-4; tentative D call: TRBD1 (5 bases). The CDR3 length is 16 residues. Trimming left V 0 bases short and J 0 bases short, with 9 bases between. Per the germline V gene, CDR1 is SGDLS and CDR2 is YYNGEE. DNA of the CDR3: TGTGCCAGCAGCGTAGGACAGACCTCAACTAATGAAAAACTGTTTTTT. It translates to CASSVGQTSTNEKLFF.

J is TRBJ2-5 and V is TRBV6-4; 7 bases map to TRBD1. The CDR3 spans 13 residues. Trimming at V came to 4 bases and at J to 4 bases, leaving 3 bases not matched to a gene. CDR1 is MRHNA and CDR2 is SNTAGT in the germline V gene. The CDR3 reads CASSVNRGETQYF. The CDR3 DNA reads as TGTGCCAGCAGTGTTAACAGGGGAGAGACCCAGTACTTC.

This chain connects TRBV4-1 to TRBJ2-7; a weak D match, TRBD2 (6 bases). The germline gives CDR1 MGHRA, CDR2 YSYEKL. This CDR3 spans 15 amino acids. The V end was cut by 0 bases, the J end by 3 bases, with 12 bases between. CDR3 bases: TGCGCCAGCAGCCAAGACCTTACGGGGGTCTACGAGCAGTACTTC. It is translated as CASSQDLTGVYEQYF.

This chain joins TRBV5-3 and TRBJ2-2, with a weak D call TRBD1 (5 bases). TRBV5-3 is labeled an ORF, and its function is uncertain. Between the trimmed V and J ends, which lost 3 bases and 5 bases, there was a span of 14 bases. CDR3 length: 15 residues. The DNA for the CDR3 is TGTGCCAGAAGCTGGGGCCTCAGTGGTACCGGGGAGCTGTTTTTT. Amino acids: CARSWGLSGTGELFF.

The J gene is TRBJ1-3, the V gene TRBV2; D possibly corresponds to TRBD1 (6 bases). The V gene's germline CDR1 is SNHLY and CDR2 FYNNEI. The CDR3 runs 14 residues. V lost 3 bases and J lost 8, with 14 bases in between. The DNA for the CDR3 is TGTGCCAGCAGTGACGGCAGGGGAGGAGACACCATATATTTT. Encoded protein: CASSDGRGGDTIYF.

The chain recombines TRBV7-9 with TRBJ1-4; D is possibly TRBD1 (6 bases). This CDR3 comprises 15 residues. Germline V gene data show CDR1 as SEHNR and CDR2 as FQNEAQ (reference sequence). The V end was cut by 2 bases, the J end by 3 bases, with 10 bases between. In DNA, the CDR3 is TGTGCCAGCAGCTTACAGGGGTTCCCTAATGAAAAACTGTTTTTT. It translates to CASSLQGFPNEKLFF.

This clone was seen a handful of times. The V gene is TRBV4-3, the J gene TRBJ1-3; 7 positions match TRBD1. CDR3 length: 16 amino acids. The ends lost 0 bases at V and 4 bases at J; junction bases unmatched: 6. The germline V gene encodes CDR1 LGHNA and CDR2 YSLEER. The CDR3 DNA reads TGCGCCAGCAGCCAAGACTACAGGGGCTCAGGAAACACCATATATTTT. Its protein is CASSQDYRGSGNTIYF.

V gene TRBV6-5 combines with J gene TRBJ1-1; 9 bases line up with TRBD1. There are 15 residues in the CDR3. Trimming at V came to 5 bases and at J to 4 bases, leaving 8 bases not matched to a gene. Germline assignment: CDR1 MNHEY and CDR2 SVGAGI. CDR3 DNA sequence: TGTGCCAGCAGTATACGGGACAGGGAAGGCACTGAAGCTTTCTTT. Its protein product is CASSIRDREGTEAFF.

The V and J genes are TRBV4-1 and TRBJ2-2; 11 positions match TRBD2. Trimming removed 1 base from V and 5 bases from J; junction bases left unmatched: 0. This CDR3 is 15 amino acids long. CDR1 and CDR2 from the germline V gene are MGHRA and YSYEKL. The CDR3 sequence: CASSQGLAGTGELFF. The CDR3 bases are TGCGCCAGCAGCCAAGGACTAGCGGGAACCGGGGAGCTGTTTTTT.

The CDR3 nucleotides are TGTGCCAGCAGCCAAGATCTGACAGGGAATCAGCCCCAGCATTTT. Its translation is CASSQDLTGNQPQHF. The rearrangement links TRBV3-1 (or the pseudogene TRBV3-2) to TRBJ1-5, with TRBD1 matching 7 bases. CDR3 size: 15 residues. Per the germline V gene, CDR1 is LGHDT and CDR2 is YNNKEL (reference sequence). The trim removed 0 bases at V and 4 bases at J, leaving 3 bases unmatched.

The J gene is TRBJ1-5, the V gene TRBV19; no firm D call. The germline V and J ends were trimmed by 8 bases and 4 bases, with 9 bases remaining between them. CDR1 and CDR2 from the germline V gene are LNHDA and SQIVND (reference sequence). The CDR3 has 12 amino acids. CDR3 coding DNA: TGTGCCAGTCACGGTGCTAATCAGCCCCAGCATTTT. It yields the protein CASHGANQPQHF.

The chain combines TRBV28 with TRBJ1-2; D might be TRBD1 (5 bases). This CDR3 contains 13 residues. Germline V lookup: CDR1 MDHEN, CDR2 SYDVKM. Trimming took 8 bases from V and 2 from J, leaving 12 bases between them. The CDR3 nucleotides are TGTGCCAGCCTGACAGTAAACAACTATGGCTACACCTTC. Translating gives CASLTVNNYGYTF.

V gene TRBV5-1 combines with J gene TRBJ2-1; weak D call: TRBD1 (5 bases). In germline, CDR1 is SGHRS, CDR2 YFSETQ. This CDR3 contains 16 residues. The V end lost 1 base, the J end lost 6 bases, and 17 bases lay between the germline ends. The CDR3 DNA is TGCGCCAGCAGCTTGATGGGTCAGGGAATAGGCAATGAGCAGTTCTTC. Translating gives CASSLMGQGIGNEQFF.

The chain carries TRBV7-2 and TRBJ1-3, with D possibly TRBD1 on 5 matching bases. V was pared by 4 bases and J by 4 bases, with 17 bases between. The CDR3 contains 16 residues. Germline CDR1 and CDR2: SGHTA and FQGNSA. DNA of the CDR3: TGTGCCAGCAGCTCCGATCCGGGGCCGGGAGGAAACACCATATATTTT. Amino acids: CASSSDPGPGGNTIYF.

The chain is built from TRBV5-6 and TRBJ1-1; no reliable D call. Germline CDR1 reads SGHDT; CDR2 reads YYEEEE. With 3 bases removed from V and 2 bases from J, the gap between germline ends came to 8 bases. The length of the CDR3 is 13 residues. As DNA, the CDR3 is TGTGCCAGCAGCTACGTGGGCAACACTGAAGCTTTCTTT. Protein sequence: CASSYVGNTEAFF.

This clone was counted once. The chain carries TRBV9 and TRBJ2-7; 12 bases line up with TRBD2. The CDR3 length is 15 residues. Germline V gene sequence: CDR1 SGDLS, CDR2 YYNGEE. V lost 1 base to trimming and J lost 4 bases; unmatched junction nucleotides: 3. The CDR3 bases are TGTGCCAGCAGCGTACTAGCGGGGGGGCCTTACGAGCAGTACTTC. Translated: CASSVLAGGPYEQYF.

The chain carries TRBV7-6 and TRBJ2-5; perhaps TRBD1 as D (5 bases). Trimming removed 5 bases at V and 4 bases at J, with 17 bases between. This CDR3 region has 15 residues. Per germline, CDR1 SGHVS and CDR2 FNYEAQ. The CDR3 nucleotides read TGTGCCAGCAGCCAAGGGGTTGGGTCGGGAGAGACCCAGTACTTC. Its protein product is CASSQGVGSGETQYF.

The CDR3 region is CASSKTGGLKDTQYF. The CDR3 DNA reads TGTGCCAGCAGCAAGACAGGGGGCTTAAAAGATACGCAGTATTTT. The J gene is TRBJ2-3, the V gene TRBV21-1; the table names TRBD1, a call not compared with the DNA. TRBV21-1 is classified as a pseudogene. The CDR3 consists of 15 residues.

The J gene is TRBJ2-3, the V gene TRBV7-6; D is perhaps TRBD1 (6 bases). Per germline, CDR1 SGHVS and CDR2 FNYEAQ. Trimming left V 5 bases short and J 1 base short, with 13 bases between. CDR3 length equals 15 residues. CDR3 nucleotides: TGTGCCAGCAGCCGCTGGGACATAGGCACAGATACGCAGTATTTT. Protein: CASSRWDIGTDTQYF.

The gene calls are TRBV13 and TRBJ1-3; 10 nucleotides align to TRBD1. The length of the CDR3 is 14 residues. Germline V gene lookup returns CDR1 PRHDT and CDR2 FYEKMQ (reference sequence). V was pared by 3 bases and J by 6 bases, with 2 bases of the junction left unmatched. The CDR3 reads CASSFGTGENTIYF. CDR3 in DNA: TGTGCCAGCAGCTTCGGGACAGGGGAAAACACCATATATTTT. The full variable domain, in which reference TRBV13 and TRBJ1-3 provide the parts outside the CDR3, is AAGVIQSPRHLIKEKRETATLKCYPIPRHDTVYWYQQGPGQDPQFLISFYEKMQSDKGSIPDRFSAQQFSDYHSELNMSSLELGDSALYFCASSFGTGENTIYFGEGSWLTVV.

CDR3 sequence (DNA): TGCAGCGTGAGACAGGGGGCTAACACTGAAGCTTTCTTT. This gives the protein CSVRQGANTEAFF. The gene calls are TRBV29-1 and TRBJ1-1; 10 nucleotides align to TRBD1. The germline gives CDR1 SQVTM, CDR2 ANQGSEA. CDR3 length: 13 residues. Germline trimming cut 6 bases from V and 2 bases from J; bases unmatched to any gene: 3.

This chain uses TRBV6-5 with TRBJ2-7, with unresolved D. Germline assignment: CDR1 MNHEY and CDR2 SVGAGI. The CDR3 is 13 residues long. V lost 0 bases and J lost 3, with 6 bases in between. The CDR3, as DNA: TGTGCCAGCAGTTACTCAGGAAACTACGAGCAGTACTTC. This translates into CASSYSGNYEQYF.

The rearrangement joins TRBV10-1 to TRBJ1-1; D ambiguous. Trimming cost V 3 bases and J 7 bases, with 6 bases left between them. This CDR3 is 11 amino acids long. Germline V gene lookup returns CDR1 WNHNN and CDR2 SYGVQD (reference sequence). CDR3 residues: CASSEAGEAFF. CDR3 in DNA: TGCGCCAGCAGTGAAGCGGGTGAAGCTTTCTTT.

The CDR3 spells CASINRASGEQYF. Written as DNA, the CDR3 is TGTGCCAGCATCAACAGGGCTTCTGGGGAGCAGTACTTC. The chain links TRBV27 to TRBJ2-7, with D maybe TRBD1 (6 bases). Germline V gene data show CDR1 as MNHEY and CDR2 as SMNVEV (reference sequence). Trimming stripped 7 bases from V and 7 bases from J, with 17 bases between. The length of the CDR3 is 13 residues.

The V call is TRBV28, the J call TRBJ1-1, with unresolved D. CDR1 and CDR2 from the germline V gene are MDHEN and SYDVKM. The V gene lost 1 base and the J gene lost 7 bases, with 16 bases spanning the gap. This CDR3 spans 15 amino acids. The CDR3 DNA reads as TGTGCCAGCAGTTTATCCGTGGGATATAGGATTGAAGCTTTCTTT. Its protein product is CASSLSVGYRIEAFF.

This chain links TRBV29-1 with TRBJ2-7; the match to TRBD2 covers 9 bases. Germline lookup yields CDR1 SQVTM and CDR2 ANQGSEA. This CDR3 has 13 amino acids. Losses at the gene ends were 5 bases for V and 0 bases for J; bases not matched to a gene: 2. The CDR3 DNA sequence: TGCAGCGTTTGGACTAGCGACTCCTACGAGCAGTACTTC. Protein sequence: CSVWTSDSYEQYF.

This chain joins TRBV4-2 and TRBJ2-3; 13 bases align to TRBD2. The CDR3 consists of 17 residues. CDR1 is LGHNA and CDR2 is YNFKEQ in the germline V gene. The junction had 6 bases not matched to a gene; V was cut back by 3 bases and J by 3 bases. The CDR3 nucleotides read TGTGCCAGCAGCCAGAGGACTAGCGGGAGTGGAACAGATACGCAGTATTTT. This codes for CASSQRTSGSGTDTQYF.

The chain employs TRBV6-2 or TRBV6-3 and TRBJ2-7; unclear D gene. This CDR3 region has 13 residues. Germline CDR1 reads MNHEY; CDR2 reads SVGEGT. V lost 0 bases and J 6 bases, leaving 9 bases between the germline ends. The CDR3 loop is CASSYSISGEQYF. The CDR3 nucleotides read TGTGCCAGCAGTTACTCGATATCGGGCGAGCAGTACTTC.